The next 14 T cell receptor beta chains were all read from a single sample in a study of Tregs in tolerant kidney transplant recipients (dated 2019 in TCRdb). Libraries were built with the immunoSEQ multiplex PCR assay. This is the immuneACCESS table as TCRdb keeps it, with only in-frame sequences that have V and J called. A part of the clones is gone; compared with another copy, unresolved V genes explain less than half, and the rest is unexplained. The table for this sample lists roughly 120,000 clones; about 90% of them were counted only once. The ten largest clones take up approximately 0.59% of the sample. Sequencing was carried out using CD4+ T cells from blood. These receptors came from a human donor in good health.

This chain links TRBV30 with TRBJ2-2; D is uncertain. Per the germline V gene, CDR1 is GTSNPN and CDR2 is SVGIG (reference sequence). The length of the CDR3 is 14 residues. The V end was cut by 0 bases, the J end by 0 bases, with 5 bases between. In nucleotides, the CDR3 is TGTGCCTGGAGTGTTCTGGCGAACACCGGGGAGCTGTTTTTT. Its protein is CAWSVLANTGELFF.

The chain carries TRBV6-5 and TRBJ1-5; D might be TRBD1 (6 bases). The CDR3 consists of 15 residues. CDR1 MNHEY and CDR2 SVGAGI come from the germline V gene. Deletions cut 6 bases from V and 5 bases from J, with 17 bases between. CDR3 DNA: TGTGCCAGCAGATTTTCAGACAGGTCCGATCAGCCCCAGCATTTT. Protein sequence: CASRFSDRSDQPQHF.

The chain employs TRBV6-6 and TRBJ2-5, with D possibly being TRBD2 (6 bases). V was shortened by 4 bases and J by 3 bases, with 12 bases between the two germline ends. The germline CDR1 and CDR2 sequences are MNHNY and SVGAGI (reference sequence). This CDR3 is built from 14 residues. CDR3 sequence: CASSSRGGEETQYF. CDR3 DNA: TGTGCCAGCAGTTCCCGTGGCGGGGAAGAGACCCAGTACTTC.

This rearrangement joins TRBV5-1 to TRBJ2-7; 8 bases are a match to TRBD2. Germline V gene lookup returns CDR1 SGHRS and CDR2 YFSETQ. V shed 0 bases and J 4 bases; nucleotides not matched to a gene: 6. This CDR3 is 15 amino acids long. The CDR3 coding sequence is TGCGCCAGCAGCTTGGTATTAGCGGGGACGTACGAGCAGTACTTC. Protein: CASSLVLAGTYEQYF.

V gene TRBV15 combines with J gene TRBJ1-4; D is undetermined. The V gene lost 0 bases and the J gene lost 4 bases, with 12 bases spanning the gap. There are 16 residues in the CDR3. The germline V gene encodes CDR1 LNHNV and CDR2 YYDKDF (reference sequence). This CDR3 reads CATSRDLGKLNEKLFF. As DNA, the CDR3 is TGTGCCACCAGCAGAGATCTCGGGAAACTTAATGAAAAACTGTTTTTT.

The genes are TRBV11-2 and TRBJ1-2; perhaps TRBD1 as D (6 bases). Germline lookup yields CDR1 SGHAT and CDR2 FQNNGV. The ends were cut back, 5 bases at V and 3 bases at J, with 19 bases in the middle. The CDR3 runs 16 residues. CDR3 sequence (DNA): TGTGCCAGCAGCCCGATCAACAGGGTCCAGGACTATGGCTACACCTTC. It specifies CASSPINRVQDYGYTF. Supplemented by reference TRBV11-2 and TRBJ1-2, the full variable domain reads EAGVAQSPRYKIIEKRQSVAFWCNPISGHATLYWYQQILGQGPKLLIQFQNNGVVDDSQLPKDRFSAERLKGVDSTLKIQPAKLEDSAVYLCASSPINRVQDYGYTFGSGTRLTVV.

The chain has TRBV11-2 and TRBJ1-3; D remains ambiguous. The germline V and J ends were trimmed by 0 bases and 0 bases, with 9 bases remaining between them. The germline CDR1 and CDR2 sequences are SGHAT and FQNNGV. CDR3 length: 16 residues. CDR3 sequence: CASSLDRIYSGNTIYF. In DNA form, the CDR3 reads TGTGCCAGCAGCTTAGATAGAATTTACTCTGGAAACACCATATATTTT.

This clone appeared once. The V call is TRBV14, the J call TRBJ1-2; TRBD1 matches 7 bases. Germline lookup yields CDR1 SGHDN and CDR2 FVKESK. The CDR3 covers 14 residues. V lost 4 bases, J lost 5 bases, and 7 bases stayed unmatched. CDR3 residues: CASSRGQAWYGYTF. CDR3 DNA sequence: TGTGCCAGCAGCCGAGGACAGGCTTGGTATGGCTACACCTTC.

The J gene is TRBJ2-3, the V gene TRBV25-1, with 9 bases matching TRBD2. Germline-derived CDR1 and CDR2 are MGHDK and SYGVNS. The CDR3 consists of 16 residues. J lost 0 bases, V lost 1 base, and 2 bases had no gene match. The CDR3 region is CASSESSGISTDTQYF. CDR3 bases: TGTGCCAGCAGTGAATCTAGCGGGATCAGCACAGATACGCAGTATTTT. Variable domain in full (rest from reference TRBV25-1 and TRBJ2-3): EADIYQTPRYLVIGTGKKITLECSQTMGHDKMYWYQQDPGMELHLIHYSYGVNSTEKGDLSSESTVSRIRTEHFPLTLESARPSHTSQYLCASSESSGISTDTQYFGPGTRLTVL.

This chain uses TRBV7-8 with TRBJ2-2, with TRBD2 matching 9 bases. J gave up 4 bases and V 2 bases, and 17 bases lay outside the gene matches. This CDR3 has 20 residues. The germline gives CDR1 SGHVS, CDR2 FQNEAQ. As DNA, the CDR3 is TGTGCCAGCAGCTTACATCCCCTGCGACTAGCGGACATGAGCACCGGGGAGCTGTTTTTT. It yields the protein CASSLHPLRLADMSTGELFF.

The chain carries TRBV30 and TRBJ2-7, with TRBD2 identical over 16 bases. The V segment lost 2 bases and the J segment 7 bases; nucleotides outside the gene matches: 14. Germline-derived CDR1 and CDR2 are GTSNPN and SVGIG (reference sequence). This CDR3 contains 18 residues. The CDR3 reads CAWSPFGTSGRALKEQYF. CDR3 nucleotide sequence: TGTGCCTGGAGTCCCTTTGGGACTAGCGGGAGGGCGCTGAAAGAGCAGTACTTC.

In this sample, this clone turned up once. The chain recombines TRBV6-1 with TRBJ2-1; 10 bases agree with TRBD1. Germline CDR1 MNHNS, CDR2 SASEGT. V lost 4 bases to trimming and J lost 3 bases; unmatched junction nucleotides: 3. The CDR3 is made up of 15 amino acids. For the CDR3, the DNA is TGTGCCAGCAGTGGCGGGACAGGGGTCTACAATGAGCAGTTCTTC. Translated: CASSGGTGVYNEQFF.

The chain is built from TRBV6-1 and TRBJ1-3; tentatively, D is TRBD1 (5 bases). The CDR3 is 14 amino acids. The V and J ends lost 7 bases and 3 bases respectively, with 13 bases between them. Germline CDR1 is MNHNS and CDR2 is SASEGT. The CDR3 reads CASTGPGYGNTIYF. CDR3 nucleotide sequence: TGTGCCAGCACAGGGCCAGGGTATGGAAACACCATATATTTT.

This chain connects TRBV15 to TRBJ2-2, with D possibly TRBD2 on 5 matching bases. The CDR3 runs to 17 residues. The V gene's germline CDR1 is LNHNV and CDR2 YYDKDF (reference sequence). V was trimmed by 0 bases and J by 3 bases, leaving 14 bases between them. CDR3 DNA: TGTGCCACCAGCAGAGACCGGGCGGGCTTGGACACCGGGGAGCTGTTTTTT. The encoded protein is CATSRDRAGLDTGELFF.